These T cell receptor beta chains were read from a single sample in a study of blood T cell repertoires in COVID-19. This table comes from immunoSEQ multiplex PCR, and its TCRdb copy is limited to in-frame clones, with some not included. This table holds some 180,000 clones, about 84% found once. Material for sequencing was peripheral blood. The receptors come from a human donor in a cohort sampled during active COVID-19. Both conserved end residues are part of each CDR3. The D gene is left open where the match is weak. For some rows the clone size is stated as once, few or many, or as a class when expanded; others skip it.

clone size: .
V gene: TRBV4-1
D gene: .
J gene: TRBJ2-7
CDR3 DNA: TGCGCCAGCAGCCAAGAGGGAGCGGGCTACGAGCAGTACTTC
CDR3 protein: CASSQEGAGYEQYF

clone size: .
V gene: TRBV4-2
D gene: .
J gene: TRBJ1-5
CDR3 DNA: TGTGCCAGCAGCCAAGATGCGGGCGGTCAGCCCCAGCATTTT
CDR3 protein: CASSQDAGGQPQHF

clone size: .
V gene: TRBV7-8
D gene: TRBD1
J gene: TRBJ2-7
CDR3 DNA: TGTGCCAGCAGGCAGACAGGGGTCGGCGAGCAGTACTTC
CDR3 protein: CASRQTGVGEQYF

clone size: .
V gene: TRBV6-6
D gene: .
J gene: TRBJ1-1
CDR3 DNA: TGTGCCAGCAGTTCCGAACAGAGAACTGAAGCTTTCTTT
CDR3 protein: CASSSEQRTEAFF

clone size: .
V gene: TRBV5-8
D gene: TRBD2
J gene: TRBJ2-5
CDR3 DNA: TGTGCCAGCAGCTTGGGACTAGCGGGGGCGCGGGTGGAGACCCAGTACTTC
CDR3 protein: CASSLGLAGARVETQYF

clone size: .
V gene: TRBV9
D gene: TRBD1
J gene: TRBJ1-6
CDR3 DNA: TGTGCCAGCAGCGCCGGCCACAGGGGCTCAAATAATTCACCCCTCCACTTT
CDR3 protein: CASSAGHRGSNNSPLHF

clone size: .
V gene: TRBV9
D gene: .
J gene: TRBJ2-1
CDR3 DNA: TGTGCCAGCAGCGTATTCGGGGGACTGAATGAGCAGTTCTTC
CDR3 protein: CASSVFGGLNEQFF

clone size: .
V gene: TRBV4-1
D gene: TRBD2
J gene: TRBJ2-7
CDR3 DNA: TGCGCCAGCAGCCATTTGGGACTAGCGGGGGCGTCCTACGAGCAGTACTTC
CDR3 protein: CASSHLGLAGASYEQYF

clone size: .
V gene: TRBV4-1
D gene: .
J gene: TRBJ1-2
CDR3 DNA: TGCGCCAGCAGCCAGGCTACAGGGACGTATGGCTACACCTTC
CDR3 protein: CASSQATGTYGYTF

clone size: .
V gene: TRBV5-6
D gene: .
J gene: TRBJ2-7
CDR3 DNA: TGTGCCAGCAGCTTAATCGGTCCAGGGCCCGAGCAGTACTTC
CDR3 protein: CASSLIGPGPEQYF

clone size: many
V gene: TRBV6-1
D gene: TRBD2
J gene: TRBJ2-5
CDR3 DNA: TGTGCCAGCAGTGATTTACTAGCGGGACGTCGACAAGAGACCCAGTACTTC
CDR3 protein: CASSDLLAGRRQETQYF

clone size: .
V gene: TRBV15
D gene: .
J gene: TRBJ1-3
CDR3 DNA: TGTGCCACCAGACAACACTCTGGAAACACCATATATTTT
CDR3 protein: CATRQHSGNTIYF

clone size: .
V gene: TRBV7-2
D gene: .
J gene: TRBJ1-2
CDR3 DNA: TGTGCCAGCAGCTTAGTCAGGGCTAGCTATGGCTACACCTTC
CDR3 protein: CASSLVRASYGYTF

clone size: .
V gene: TRBV7-8
D gene: .
J gene: TRBJ1-2
CDR3 DNA: TGTGCCAGCAGCTTTGCGGGGCAAAAGGATGGCTACACCTTC
CDR3 protein: CASSFAGQKDGYTF

clone size: .
V gene: TRBV11-2
D gene: .
J gene: TRBJ1-1
CDR3 DNA: TGTGCCAGCAGCTTAGCGTCTGCAGGGGTCCCTGAAGCTTTCTTT
CDR3 protein: CASSLASAGVPEAFF

clone size: .
V gene: TRBV6-5
D gene: TRBD2
J gene: TRBJ2-1
CDR3 DNA: TGTGCCAGCACCCGGCCGACTAGCTTTGAGCAGTTCTTC
CDR3 protein: CASTRPTSFEQFF

clone size: .
V gene: TRBV5-6
D gene: TRBD1
J gene: TRBJ2-7
CDR3 DNA: TGTGCCAGCAGCCCAGGACAGGGGGCCTACGAGCAGTACTTC
CDR3 protein: CASSPGQGAYEQYF

clone size: .
V gene: TRBV12-3/TRBV12-4
D gene: .
J gene: TRBJ2-5
CDR3 DNA: TGTGCCAGCAGTTTATTAAGAGGGGAGACCCAGTACTTC
CDR3 protein: CASSLLRGETQYF

clone size: .
V gene: TRBV18
D gene: TRBD1
J gene: TRBJ2-7
CDR3 DNA: TGTGCCAGCTCACCAGCAGGGGGCTCCTACGAGCAGTACTTC
CDR3 protein: CASSPAGGSYEQYF

clone size: .
V gene: TRBV15
D gene: TRBD2
J gene: TRBJ2-5
CDR3 DNA: TGTGCCACCACAGCGGGGTCTTTAGAGACCCAGTACTTC
CDR3 protein: CATTAGSLETQYF

clone size: .
V gene: TRBV23-1
D gene: .
J gene: TRBJ1-5
CDR3 DNA: TGCGCCAGCAGTCGAACAGGGATGGGCAATCAGCCCCAGCATTTT
CDR3 protein: CASSRTGMGNQPQHF

clone size: .
V gene: TRBV7-9
D gene: .
J gene: TRBJ1-6
CDR3 DNA: TGTGCCAGCAGCTTAGGAGGGTTGGAATCACCCCTCCACTTT
CDR3 protein: CASSLGGLESPLHF

clone size: few
V gene: TRBV14
D gene: .
J gene: TRBJ2-1
CDR3 DNA: TGTGCCAGCAGCAAAGAAAAGGGGCTCTTCACGTACAATGAGCAGTTCTTC
CDR3 protein: CASSKEKGLFTYNEQFF

clone size: .
V gene: TRBV6-6
D gene: .
J gene: TRBJ1-1
CDR3 DNA: TGTGCCAGCAGTTACGCCCCGGGAAGGGGGACTGAAGCTTTCTTT
CDR3 protein: CASSYAPGRGTEAFF

clone size: .
V gene: TRBV10-1
D gene: TRBD2
J gene: TRBJ2-1
CDR3 DNA: TGCGCCAGCAGTGTTGGTAGCGGGGGACTTGGGTCCTACAATGAGCAGTTCTTC
CDR3 protein: CASSVGSGGLGSYNEQFF

clone size: .
V gene: TRBV20-1
D gene: .
J gene: TRBJ2-1
CDR3 DNA: TGCAGTGGACAGATTTACAATGAGCAGTTCTTC
CDR3 protein: CSGQIYNEQFF

clone size: once
V gene: TRBV20-1
D gene: TRBD1
J gene: TRBJ1-4
CDR3 DNA: TGCAGTGCTAGTTTCGGACAGGGTAATGAAAAACTGTTTTTT
CDR3 protein: CSASFGQGNEKLFF

clone size: .
V gene: TRBV5-1
D gene: .
J gene: TRBJ1-1
CDR3 DNA: TGCGCCAGCAGCTCAAGCCCAGGACAGGAAGCTTTCTTT
CDR3 protein: CASSSSPGQEAFF

clone size: .
V gene: TRBV3-1/TRBV3-2
D gene: TRBD1
J gene: TRBJ1-3
CDR3 DNA: TGTGCCAGCAGCCAGGCTCCAGGGGGCACGGGAAACACCATATATTTT
CDR3 protein: CASSQAPGGTGNTIYF

clone size: .
V gene: TRBV5-5
D gene: .
J gene: TRBJ1-2
CDR3 DNA: TGTGCCAGCACCTTCGACAGGCCTAACTATGGCTACACCTTC
CDR3 protein: CASTFDRPNYGYTF

clone size: .
V gene: TRBV7-2
D gene: .
J gene: TRBJ1-1
CDR3 DNA: TGTGCCAGCAGCTCCCTATCGGGCACTGAAGCTTTCTTT
CDR3 protein: CASSSLSGTEAFF

clone size: .
V gene: TRBV11-2
D gene: .
J gene: TRBJ1-5
CDR3 DNA: TGTGCCAGCAGCTTTGGCGGTTATAGCAATCAGCCCCAGCATTTT
CDR3 protein: CASSFGGYSNQPQHF

clone size: .
V gene: TRBV7-6
D gene: .
J gene: TRBJ2-7
CDR3 DNA: TGTGCCAGCAGCCCCACCCCGGGGGTGGTCTACGAGCAGTACTTC
CDR3 protein: CASSPTPGVVYEQYF

clone size: .
V gene: TRBV7-2
D gene: .
J gene: TRBJ2-7
CDR3 DNA: TGTGCCAGCAGCTTATACGGGGACTCCTACGAGCAGTACTTC
CDR3 protein: CASSLYGDSYEQYF

clone size: .
V gene: TRBV7-6
D gene: .
J gene: TRBJ2-1
CDR3 DNA: TGTGCCAGCAGCTTGGGGGGGGCGGGGGCCACCTACAATGAGCAGTTCTTC
CDR3 protein: CASSLGGAGATYNEQFF

clone size: .
V gene: TRBV15
D gene: .
J gene: TRBJ1-4
CDR3 DNA: TGTGCCACCAGCAGTTTTGGAGGGGCAACTAATGAAAAACTGTTTTTT
CDR3 protein: CATSSFGGATNEKLFF

clone size: .
V gene: TRBV7-2
D gene: .
J gene: TRBJ2-2
CDR3 DNA: TGTGCCAGCAGCCCCAGGGGGGCGAACACCGGGGAGCTGTTTTTT
CDR3 protein: CASSPRGANTGELFF

clone size: .
V gene: TRBV3-1/TRBV3-2
D gene: TRBD1
J gene: TRBJ1-2
CDR3 DNA: TGTGCCAGCAGTTGGGACAGCCACTATGGCTACACCTTC
CDR3 protein: CASSWDSHYGYTF

clone size: .
V gene: TRBV6-1
D gene: .
J gene: TRBJ1-3
CDR3 DNA: TGTGCCAGCAGTGAATTGGGGGGTACTGGAAACACCATATATTTT
CDR3 protein: CASSELGGTGNTIYF